These 12 T cell receptor beta chains originate from one sample sequenced in a study of blood T cells in healthy people across ages. For the second PCR, which ran for about 7 to 12 cycles, a sample-barcoded 5' primer and a J-beta primer mix were used. In TCRdb, the 5' RACE reads were re-called with MiXCR into one record per CDR3 protein. There are 540,000 or so distinct CDR3 sequences in the sample; about 25% occur only once, and about a fifth lies in the top ten. The sample consisted of blood. The receptors come from a woman in her sixties or seventies in good health.

The chain has TRBV27 and TRBJ1-1; weak D call: TRBD1 (5 bases). Germline V gene data show CDR1 as MNHEY and CDR2 as SMNVEV (reference sequence). V lost 5 bases and J lost 2, with 18 bases in between. The CDR3 contains 16 residues. As DNA, the CDR3 is TGTGCCAGCAGTCAAGGTCGACAGCTCTATAACACTGAAGCTTTCTTT. Protein product: CASSQGRQLYNTEAFF.

This clonotype was seen a few times. The conserved closing phenylalanine or tryptophan is absent in this CDR3, likely reflecting a read error. The chain employs TRBV29-1 and TRBJ2-5, with a tentative D call TRBD2 (6 bases). The J call could be wrong; TRBJ2-7 is a better fit for the DNA end. The CDR3 loop spans 12 amino acids. CDR1 SQVTM and CDR2 ANQGSEA come from the germline V gene. In DNA form, the CDR3 reads TGCAGCGCGGAGGGACGGGGGAACGAGCAGTACCTC. Translated: CSAEGRGNEQYL.

This clonotype has just a few counts. The rearrangement links TRBV7-9 to TRBJ2-1; D is uncertain. The CDR3 contains 15 residues. The germline V and J ends were trimmed by 6 bases and 5 bases, with 17 bases remaining between them. CDR1 and CDR2 (germline): SEHNR, FQNEAQ (reference sequence). CDR3 in DNA: TGTGCCAGCAGTCAGACGGCCGGGCTACACAATGAGCAGTTCTTC. This translates into CASSQTAGLHNEQFF.

This clonotype has just a few counts. The chain couples TRBV7-2 to TRBJ2-3, with TRBD2 matching 8 bases. With V trimmed by 5 bases and J by 4 bases, 14 bases remained unmatched. The CDR3 has 17 amino acids. Germline CDR1 and CDR2: SGHTA and FQGNSA. In DNA form, the CDR3 reads TGTGCCAGCAGCCAACGGCGGGGGGAAAACCCCCCAGATACGCAGTATTTT. This gives the protein CASSQRRGENPPDTQYF.

The rearrangement joins TRBV7-2 to TRBJ2-3; 8 nucleotides match TRBD2. This CDR3 contains 17 residues. Looked up from germline, CDR1 is SGHTA and CDR2 is FQGNSA. The V gene end was trimmed by 1 base and the J gene end by 0 bases; junction bases not matched to a gene: 6. The CDR3 region is CASSLVGLAISTDTQYF. CDR3 nucleotides: TGTGCCAGCAGCTTAGTAGGACTAGCAATTAGCACAGATACGCAGTATTTT.

V and J are TRBV3-1 and TRBJ2-7, with 12 bases lining up with TRBD2. The CDR3 is made up of 15 amino acids. Germline V CDR1 and CDR2: LGHDT, YNNKEL (reference sequence). V dropped 6 bases and J dropped 5; count of bases not matched to a gene: 8. DNA of the CDR3: TGTGCCAGCAGTCAAAGACTAGCGGGGGAAGACGAGCAGTACTTC. Protein: CASSQRLAGEDEQYF.

This clonotype was seen more than once but under ten times. This chain links TRBV29-1 with TRBJ2-5; D may be TRBD1 (5 bases). The DNA matches TRBJ2-1 better at its end, which makes the J call doubtful. The CDR3 totals 9 residues. Germline V gene sequence: CDR1 SQVTM, CDR2 ANQGSEA. CDR3 protein: CSAGLEQFF. The CDR3 DNA reads TGCAGCGCAGGGTTGGAGCAGTTCTTC.

The rearrangement joins TRBV20-1 to TRBJ2-1; tentative D call: TRBD2 (6 bases). Trimming took 5 bases from V and 6 from J, leaving 11 bases between them. This CDR3 has 12 amino acids. CDR1 and CDR2 (germline): DFQATT, SNEGSKA (reference sequence). The CDR3 bases are TGCAGTGCTCTTGAGGGAGGCAATGAGCAGTTCTTC. Its translation: CSALEGGNEQFF.

The chain combines TRBV6-2 or TRBV6-3 with TRBJ2-2; D is possibly TRBD2 (5 bases). The CDR3 extends over 19 amino acids. The V gene lost 5 bases and the J gene lost 5 bases, with 27 bases spanning the gap. CDR1 MNHEY and CDR2 SVGEGT come from the germline V gene. CDR3 protein: CASSPNPWGAGVGTGELFF. CDR3 sequence (DNA): TGTGCCAGCAGTCCTAACCCCTGGGGAGCTGGGGTAGGGACCGGGGAGCTGTTTTTT.

Concerning this clonotype itself: The junction shows a germline mismatch at one end, possibly a read error. The chain links TRBV14 to TRBJ2-5; D remains unclear. The germline CDR1 and CDR2 sequences are SGHDN and FVKESK. This CDR3 is 14 amino acids long. The CDR3 here is CASSQLGPQEAQYF. The CDR3 DNA reads as TGTGCCAGCAGCCAACTTGGGCCTCAAGAGGCCCAGTACTTC.

The table lists this clonotype with a few counts. The rearrangement joins TRBV2 to TRBJ1-3, with no clear D. CDR3 size: 15 residues. V was pared by 1 base and J by 6 bases, with 13 bases between. Looked up from germline, CDR1 is SNHLY and CDR2 is FYNNEI. The CDR3 spells CASSEGTSRLNTIYF. CDR3 DNA: TGTGCCAGCAGTGAAGGGACTTCCAGGTTAAACACCATATATTTT.

Notes on this clonotype: One end of the junction fails to match germline, which may point to a read error. The genes are TRBV6-6 and TRBJ2-4; 8 bases fit TRBD1. The germline V gene encodes CDR1 MNHNY and CDR2 SVGAGI (reference sequence). The CDR3 has 14 residues. CDR3 sequence: CVSSPRTGMNIQYF. CDR3 in DNA: TGTGTCAGCAGTCCCAGGACAGGGATGAACATTCAGTACTTC.